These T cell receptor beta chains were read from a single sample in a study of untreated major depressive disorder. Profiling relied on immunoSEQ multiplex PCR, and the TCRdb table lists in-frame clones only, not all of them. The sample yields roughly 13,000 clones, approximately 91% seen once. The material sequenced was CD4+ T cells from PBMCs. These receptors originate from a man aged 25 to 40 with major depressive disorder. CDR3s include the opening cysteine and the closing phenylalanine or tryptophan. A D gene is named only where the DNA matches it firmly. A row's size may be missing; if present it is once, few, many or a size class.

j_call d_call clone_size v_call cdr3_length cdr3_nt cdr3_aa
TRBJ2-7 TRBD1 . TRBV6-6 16 TGTGCCAGCAGTTACACCTGGACAGGGGACGCCTACGAGCAGTACTTC CASSYTWTGDAYEQYF
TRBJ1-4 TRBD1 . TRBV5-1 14 TGCGCCAGCAGCCTGGGACAGGGGGATGAAAAACTGTTTTTT CASSLGQGDEKLFF
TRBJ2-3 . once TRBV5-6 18 TGTGCCAGCAGTATAACCGGGGCAAAAGGGCTCGGCGCAGATACGCAGTATTTT CASSITGAKGLGADTQYF
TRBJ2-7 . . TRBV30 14 TGTGCCTGGAGTGCCCCCATTAGAGGCTACGAGCAGTACTTC CAWSAPIRGYEQYF
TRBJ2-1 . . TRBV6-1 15 TGTGCCAGCGGCCCAGCTAGCAAACCCTACAATGAGCAGTTCTTC CASGPASKPYNEQFF
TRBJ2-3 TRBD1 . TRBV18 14 TGTGCCAGCTCACCAGGGACAGCCACAGATACGCAGTATTTT CASSPGTATDTQYF
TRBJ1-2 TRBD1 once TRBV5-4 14 TGTGCCAGCGGAAATACGGGACAGGGCGGAGGCTACACCTTC CASGNTGQGGGYTF
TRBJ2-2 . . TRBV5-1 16 TGCGCCAGCAGCTTTCAGGGAAGGACTGGCACCGGGGAGCTGTTTTTT CASSFQGRTGTGELFF
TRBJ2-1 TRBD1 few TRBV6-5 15 TGTGCCAGCAGTTGGACAGGGGAGTCCTACAATGAGCAGTTCTTC CASSWTGESYNEQFF
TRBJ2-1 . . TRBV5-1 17 TGCGCCAGCAGCTTGGCCAGGAGGGTCGGGAACCTCAATGAGCAGTTCTTC CASSLARRVGNLNEQFF
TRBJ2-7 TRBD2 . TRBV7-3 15 TGTGCCAGCAGCTTTTATAGCGGGGACTCCTACGAGCAGTACTTC CASSFYSGDSYEQYF
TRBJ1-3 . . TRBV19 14 TGTGCCAGTAGTGCGGAGCTCTCTGGAAACACCATATATTTT CASSAELSGNTIYF
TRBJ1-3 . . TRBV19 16 TGTGCCAGTAGTACTACAACAGCGTTATCTGGAAACACCATATATTTT CASSTTTALSGNTIYF
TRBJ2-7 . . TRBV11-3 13 TGTGCCAGCAGCAGGAGGGGGAGGGACGAGCAGTACTTC CASSRRGRDEQYF
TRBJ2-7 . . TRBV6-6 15 TGTGCCAGCAGCTCCTTCGGGACTCCCCCCTACGAGCAGTACTTC CASSSFGTPPYEQYF
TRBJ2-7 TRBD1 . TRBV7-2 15 TGTGCCAGTCGAAAACGGGACAGGGGCTCCTACGAGCAGTACTTC CASRKRDRGSYEQYF
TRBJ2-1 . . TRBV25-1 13 TGTGCCAGCAGCCCCGACAGGCGCAATGAGCAGTTCTTC CASSPDRRNEQFF
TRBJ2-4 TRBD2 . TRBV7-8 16 TGTGCCAGCAGCCTTAGCGGGGGGGCAGGAGTCGACATTCAGTACTTC CASSLSGGAGVDIQYF
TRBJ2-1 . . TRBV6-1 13 TGTGCCAGCAGACTTAGAGGGCCAGCCTCCCCGTTCTTC CASRLRGPASPFF
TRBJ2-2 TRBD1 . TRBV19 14 TGTGCCACCAAGGACAGGGTAAACACCGGGGAGCTGTTTTTT CATKDRVNTGELFF
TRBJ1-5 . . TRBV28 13 TGTGCCAGCAGTTTTGCTGGTAATCAGCCCCAGCATTTT CASSFAGNQPQHF
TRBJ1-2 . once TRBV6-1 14 TGTGCCAGCAGTGAGGCCGGGGATTACTATGGCTACACCTTC CASSEAGDYYGYTF
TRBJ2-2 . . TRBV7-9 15 TGTGCCAGCAGCTTGGGTCGCGCGAACACCGGGGAGCTGTTTTTT CASSLGRANTGELFF
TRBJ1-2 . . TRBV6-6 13 TGTGCCAGCAGTTACGAGACAGTTTATGGCTACACCTTC CASSYETVYGYTF
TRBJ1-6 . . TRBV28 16 TGTGCCAGCAGTCCGAGGGGGGGGTCGAATAATTCACCCCTCCACTTT CASSPRGGSNNSPLHF
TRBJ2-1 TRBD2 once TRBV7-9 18 TGTGCCAGCAGCCCCAGGGGCCCGACTAGCGGGGTGTACAATGAGCAGTTCTTC CASSPRGPTSGVYNEQFF
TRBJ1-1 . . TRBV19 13 TGTGCCAGTAGAGGGGCCGGATACACTGAAGCTTTCTTT CASRGAGYTEAFF
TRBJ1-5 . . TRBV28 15 TGTGCCAGCAGTACCCCAGGGGCAGGCAATCAGCCCCAGCATTTT CASSTPGAGNQPQHF
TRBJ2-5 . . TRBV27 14 TGTGCCAGCAGTTTAAAAACAGGGAAAGAGACCCAGTACTTC CASSLKTGKETQYF
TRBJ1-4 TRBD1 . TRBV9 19 TGTGCCAGCAGCGTAGGCCCTCCCGGGACAGGGACTCTTAATGAAAAACTGTTTTTT CASSVGPPGTGTLNEKLFF
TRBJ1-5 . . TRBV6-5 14 TGTGCCAGCAGTTACTCGGGTTCCAATCAGCCCCAGCATTTT CASSYSGSNQPQHF
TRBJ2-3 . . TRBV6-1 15 TGTGCCAGCGCTCGCGGGTCCCCAGGCACAGATACGCAGTATTTT CASARGSPGTDTQYF